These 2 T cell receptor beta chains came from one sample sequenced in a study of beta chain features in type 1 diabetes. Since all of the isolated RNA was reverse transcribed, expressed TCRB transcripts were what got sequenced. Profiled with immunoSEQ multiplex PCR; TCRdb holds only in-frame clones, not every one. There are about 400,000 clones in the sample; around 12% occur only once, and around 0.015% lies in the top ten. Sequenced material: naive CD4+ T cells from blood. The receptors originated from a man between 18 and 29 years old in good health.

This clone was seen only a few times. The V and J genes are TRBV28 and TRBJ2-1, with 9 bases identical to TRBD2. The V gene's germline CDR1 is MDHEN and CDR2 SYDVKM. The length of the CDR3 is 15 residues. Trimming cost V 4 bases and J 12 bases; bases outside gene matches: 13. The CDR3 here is CASSWRGGIMTGQFF. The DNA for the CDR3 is TGTGCCAGCAGTTGGCGGGGGGGTATAATGACGGGGCAGTTCTTC.

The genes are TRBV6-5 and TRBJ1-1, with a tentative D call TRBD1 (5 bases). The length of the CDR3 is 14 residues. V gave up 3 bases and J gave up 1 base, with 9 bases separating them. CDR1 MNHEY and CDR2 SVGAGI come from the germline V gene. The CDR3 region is CASSYGGSNTEAFF. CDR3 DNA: TGTGCCAGCAGTTATGGGGGGTCGAACACTGAAGCTTTCTTT.